The 3 T cell receptor beta chains below all came from one sample that was sequenced in a study of response to subunit inactivated influenza vaccine. TCRdb independently ran MiXCR on the RT-PCR reads; one entry per CDR3 protein. The sample consists of about 570,000 distinct CDR3 sequences, approximately 10% of them appearing once. These data are also associated with another study on T cells expressing NK-cell markers. From that study: UMI-tagged 5'RACE template switching yielded the TCR beta cDNA.

The sample consisted of PBMCs from blood, taken on the day of vaccination. All receptors derive from a man aged 45-65 years who received an inactivated influenza vaccine.

The J gene is TRBJ2-1, the V gene TRBV27, with 8 positions matching TRBD1. Per germline, CDR1 MNHEY and CDR2 SMNVEV (reference sequence). V gave up 8 bases and J gave up 5 bases; unmatched junction bases: 11. The CDR3 spans 15 residues. The CDR3 DNA follows: TGTGCCAGCGGACCGTACAGGGGGTTCAACAATGAGCAGTTCTTC. This translates into CASGPYRGFNNEQFF.

The chain combines TRBV10-3 with TRBJ2-3, with 7 bases aligning to TRBD2. CDR1 is ENHRY, CDR2 SYGVKD, per germline. V lost 0 bases, J lost 0 bases, and 9 bases stayed unmatched. The CDR3 sequence is 18 residues long. The CDR3 nucleotides read TGTGCCATCAGTGAGTCTTTTCTCGCGGGGGAAAGCACAGATACGCAGTATTTT. It specifies CAISESFLAGESTDTQYF.

This clonotype was seen a handful of times. This chain links TRBV7-2 with TRBJ2-3, with D possibly being TRBD2 (6 bases). Trimming pared 0 bases from V and 10 bases from J, leaving 11 bases between. CDR1 and CDR2 (germline): SGHTA, FQGNSA. The CDR3 contains 13 residues. The CDR3 here is CASSLAPGVAQYF. DNA of the CDR3: TGTGCCAGCAGCTTAGCGCCGGGGGTGGCGCAGTATTTT. Complete variable domain (other parts from reference TRBV7-2 and TRBJ2-3): GAGVSQSPSNKVTEKGKDVELRCDPISGHTALYWYRQSLGQGLEFLIYFQGNSAPDKSGLPSDRFSAERTGGSVSTLTIQRTQQEDSAVYLCASSLAPGVAQYFGPGTRLTVL.